Following are 4 T cell receptor beta chains from one sample sequenced in a study of CD8+ T cells in alopecia areata. Investigators isolated RNA and reverse transcribed it into cDNA to act as the sequencing template. Assay: immunoSEQ multiplex PCR; the TCRdb copy retains only in-frame clones and omits some. The sample has roughly 150,000 clones, roughly 53% seen once; the top ten hold 5% to 7%. The material sequenced was CD4+ T cells sorted from blood, taken at week 0. The receptors originated from a human donor with alopecia areata.

This clone was counted a few times. V and J are TRBV29-1 and TRBJ2-2; D possibly matches TRBD1 or TRBD2 (5 bases each). This CDR3 region has 14 residues. Germline lookup yields CDR1 SQVTM and CDR2 ANQGSEA. V gave up 4 bases and J gave up 5 bases, with 14 bases separating them. The CDR3 sequence: CSVGDPQMTGELFF. The CDR3 DNA is TGCAGCGTTGGGGACCCGCAAATGACCGGGGAGCTGTTTTTT.

The rearrangement joins TRBV4-3 to TRBJ2-3, with D possibly TRBD1 on 8 matching bases. Trimming took 1 base from V and 3 from J, leaving 11 bases between them. Germline V gene lookup returns CDR1 LGHNA and CDR2 YSLEER. The length of the CDR3 is 15 residues. The CDR3 is CASSQAQGGTDTQYF. DNA of the CDR3: TGCGCCAGCAGCCAAGCACAGGGGGGGACAGATACGCAGTATTTT.

The J gene is TRBJ1-1, the V gene TRBV7-9; D is perhaps TRBD1 (5 bases). Trimming cost V 3 bases and J 0 bases, with 11 bases left between them. The CDR3 runs 15 residues. Germline values: CDR1 SEHNR, CDR2 FQNEAQ (reference sequence). CDR3: CASSLGGRMNTEAFF. As DNA, the CDR3 is TGTGCCAGCAGCTTGGGGGGACGGATGAACACTGAAGCTTTCTTT.

This chain joins TRBV6-5 and TRBJ2-7; TRBD1 agrees at 8 bases. V dropped 7 bases and J dropped 2; count of bases not matched to a gene: 4. Per germline, CDR1 MNHEY and CDR2 SVGAGI. There are 13 residues in the CDR3. The CDR3 sequence: CASNRQGTYEQYF. As DNA, the CDR3 is TGTGCCAGCAACCGACAGGGGACCTACGAGCAGTACTTC.